This record looks at one T cell receptor (beta chain) sequence and its context. The protocol was immunoSEQ multiplex PCR, while the TCRdb copy is restricted to in-frame clones and leaves out a portion. The sample carries about 16,000 clones, roughly 70% recorded once. V trimming: 2 bases; J trimming: 5 bases; junction bases outside the gene matches: 5. The CDR3 sequence is 14 residues long. Germline values: CDR1 MNHEY, CDR2 SVGAGI. This record comes from a study of PD-1 and CTLA-4 blockade in melanoma. Specimen: CD8+ T cells from peripheral blood, collected from a patient given anti-PD-1 treatment. This TCR was recovered from a human donor with melanoma. The chain joins TRBV6-5 to TRBJ1-1, with 7 positions matching TRBD1. CDR3 region: CASSYPGGGTEAFF. The CDR3, as DNA: TGTGCCAGCAGTTACCCAGGGGGAGGGACTGAAGCTTTCTTT.